These 24 T cell receptor beta chains were sequenced from one sample in a study of cytomegalovirus exposure and HLA in healthy donors. TCRdb's table, derived via immunoSEQ multiplex PCR, lists solely in-frame clones and lacks some. The sample lists roughly 120,000 clones, approximately 94% seen once, with roughly 1.2% in the top ten. The sequenced sample consisted of PBMCs. The receptors derive from a woman younger than 35 in good health and CMV-seronegative.

The gene calls are TRBV6-1 and TRBJ2-1; D not resolved. This CDR3 is built from 15 residues. Trimming took 6 bases from V and 0 from J, leaving 12 bases between them. CDR1 is MNHNS and CDR2 is SASEGT in the germline V gene. This chain's CDR3 is CASRKNPDSYNEQFF. CDR3 coding DNA: TGTGCCAGCAGAAAAAATCCAGACTCCTACAATGAGCAGTTCTTC.

This chain connects TRBV19 to TRBJ2-3; a possible D gene is TRBD2 (6 bases). In germline, CDR1 is LNHDA, CDR2 SQIVND (reference sequence). The CDR3 sequence is 15 residues long. The V and J ends lost 3 bases and 0 bases respectively, with 10 bases between them. The CDR3: CASSIGGSSTDTQYF. DNA for the CDR3: TGTGCCAGTAGTATCGGAGGGTCTAGCACAGATACGCAGTATTTT.

This clone was seen only once. The chain uses TRBV7-2 and TRBJ2-1, with 14 bases fitting TRBD2. Trimming took 3 bases from V and 6 from J; bases not matched to a gene: 1. Per the germline V gene, CDR1 is SGHTA and CDR2 is FQGNSA. This CDR3 region has 15 residues. The CDR3 reads CASSLGLAGVNEQFF. CDR3 bases: TGTGCCAGCAGCTTGGGACTAGCGGGAGTCAATGAGCAGTTCTTC.

The chain is built from TRBV5-1 and TRBJ2-7, with D uncertain. Germline CDR1 reads SGHRS; CDR2 reads YFSETQ. Trimming cost V 0 bases and J 0 bases, with 10 bases left between them. The CDR3 runs 15 residues. The CDR3 DNA reads TGCGCCAGCAGCTTGGAGGAGTTGCCCTCCTACGAGCAGTACTTC. This translates into CASSLEELPSYEQYF. Based on the CDR3 plus reference TRBV5-1 and TRBJ2-7, the full variable domain is KAGVTQTPRYLIKTRGQQVTLSCSPISGHRSVSWYQQTPGQGLQFLFEYFSETQRNKGNFPGRFSGRQFSNSRSEMNVSTLELGDSALYLCASSLEELPSYEQYFGPGTRLTVT.

This clone was seen once. The chain couples TRBV9 to TRBJ2-5; 9 bases map to TRBD2. Trimming at V came to 3 bases and at J to 5 bases, leaving 5 bases not matched to a gene. CDR3 length: 14 residues. Germline V gene sequence: CDR1 SGDLS, CDR2 YYNGEE. CDR3 in DNA: TGTGCCAGCAGCGGGCGGGAGGGCCCGGAGACCCAGTACTTC. Protein product: CASSGREGPETQYF.

V is TRBV6-6 and J is TRBJ2-1; 7 bases are shared with TRBD1. J was trimmed by 4 bases and V by 6 bases; bases with no gene match: 3. CDR3 size: 13 residues. Germline V gives CDR1 MNHNY, CDR2 SVGAGI (reference sequence). DNA for the CDR3: TGTGCCAGCAGGCCGGGACAGTACAATGAGCAGTTCTTC. Translated: CASRPGQYNEQFF.

The J gene is TRBJ2-1, the V gene TRBV11-3, with 16 bases matching TRBD2. The CDR3 length is 17 residues. J gave up 8 bases and V 5 bases, and 9 bases lay outside the gene matches. Germline CDR1 is SGHNT and CDR2 is YENEEA. The CDR3 spells CASSGGTSGRALDEQFF. CDR3 nucleotides: TGTGCCAGCAGCGGCGGGACTAGCGGGAGGGCATTGGATGAGCAGTTCTTC.

The rearrangement uses TRBV2 and TRBJ1-2; D gene ambiguous. Germline lookup yields CDR1 SNHLY and CDR2 FYNNEI. The CDR3 is made up of 11 amino acids. V lost 4 bases and J 4 bases, leaving 4 bases between the germline ends. The CDR3 bases are TGTGCCAGCAGTGTTCTCTATGGCTACACCTTC. Protein sequence: CASSVLYGYTF.

The rearrangement links TRBV19 to TRBJ1-1; a weak D match, TRBD1 (6 bases). Germline values: CDR1 LNHDA, CDR2 SQIVND (reference sequence). This CDR3 is 12 amino acids long. V was clipped by 7 bases and J by 1 base, with 7 bases between them. CDR3 sequence: CASKDRNTEAFF. The CDR3 DNA sequence: TGTGCCAGTAAGGACAGGAACACTGAAGCTTTCTTT. The full variable domain, with the rest looked up from reference TRBV19 and TRBJ1-1, is DGGITQSPKYLFRKEGQNVTLSCEQNLNHDAMYWYRQDPGQGLRLIYYSQIVNDFQKGDIAEGYSVSREKKESFPLTVTSAQKNPTAFYLCASKDRNTEAFFGQGTRLTVV.

J is TRBJ2-3 and V is TRBV7-9; D possibly corresponds to TRBD2 (5 bases). With 4 bases removed from V and 5 bases from J, the gap between germline ends came to 16 bases. Germline V gives CDR1 SEHNR, CDR2 FQNEAQ (reference sequence). This CDR3 has 15 residues. The CDR3 sequence: CASSSIGNGIDTQYF. CDR3 DNA sequence: TGTGCCAGCAGCTCGATAGGGAACGGGATAGATACGCAGTATTTT.

The rearrangement uses TRBV15 and TRBJ2-3; D might be TRBD2 (5 bases). Trimming removed 8 bases from V and 3 bases from J, with 9 bases in between. The length of the CDR3 is 12 residues. Germline loops: CDR1 LNHNV, CDR2 YYDKDF (reference sequence). CDR3 loop: CATGRRTDTQYF. The CDR3 bases are TGTGCCACCGGGAGAAGAACAGATACGCAGTATTTT.

CDR3 in DNA: TGTGCCAGCAGTTTAAGAACAGGGTCCTACGAGCAGTACTTC. Translation gives CASSLRTGSYEQYF. The rearrangement links TRBV27 to TRBJ2-7, with D possibly being TRBD1 (6 bases). The germline V gene has CDR1 MNHEY and CDR2 SMNVEV (reference sequence). Trimming took off 2 bases at V and 1 base at J, with 9 bases between the two ends. CDR3 length: 14 amino acids.

The V gene is TRBV10-3, the J gene TRBJ2-1; D might be TRBD2 (5 bases). Trimming took 7 bases from V and 6 from J, leaving 10 bases between them. Germline assignment: CDR1 ENHRY and CDR2 SYGVKD. The CDR3 contains 12 residues. The CDR3, as DNA: TGTGCCATCACGGCGGGTTCCAATGAGCAGTTCTTC. It encodes CAITAGSNEQFF.

V gene TRBV9 combines with J gene TRBJ1-3; TRBD1 matches at 10 bases. The CDR3 has 16 amino acids. After removal of 4 bases from V and 3 bases from J, the junction contained 7 bases not matched to a gene. Germline CDR1 and CDR2: SGDLS and YYNGEE. The CDR3 DNA sequence: TGTGCCAGCAGCCCCCGGGACAGGGGTTTTGGAAACACCATATATTTT. The encoded protein is CASSPRDRGFGNTIYF.

The chain recombines TRBV28 with TRBJ1-2; possibly TRBD1 for D (5 bases). Germline V gives CDR1 MDHEN, CDR2 SYDVKM. Trimming cost V 6 bases and J 7 bases, with 18 bases left between them. This CDR3 has 14 residues. The CDR3 protein is CASSTNIRGGGYTF. The DNA of the CDR3 is TGTGCCAGCAGCACCAATATAAGGGGCGGTGGCTACACCTTC.

The chain uses TRBV30 and TRBJ1-4; D unresolved. Germline CDR1 reads GTSNPN; CDR2 reads SVGIG (reference sequence). V dropped 0 bases and J dropped 8 bases, with 7 bases sitting between them. The length of the CDR3 is 12 residues. The CDR3 nucleotides are TGTGCCTGGAGTGTATTGGAGGAAAAACTGTTTTTT. Protein sequence: CAWSVLEEKLFF.

The genes are TRBV6-6 and TRBJ2-1, with 9 bases aligning to TRBD1. This CDR3 is 15 amino acids long. Germline lookup yields CDR1 MNHNY and CDR2 SVGAGI (reference sequence). V trimming: 5 bases; J trimming: 8 bases; junction bases outside the gene matches: 10. The CDR3 sequence: CASSNRDRVLDEQFF. The CDR3 bases are TGTGCCAGCAGTAACCGGGACAGGGTGCTCGATGAGCAGTTCTTC.

This chain uses TRBV15 with TRBJ2-1, with TRBD2 identical over 11 bases. The trim removed 3 bases at V and 8 bases at J, leaving 9 bases unmatched. The CDR3 runs 16 residues. Looked up from germline, CDR1 is LNHNV and CDR2 is YYDKDF (reference sequence). CDR3 nucleotide sequence: TGTGCCACCAGCAGCAAGTTGCAACTAGCGGGGGATGAGCAGTTCTTC. It encodes CATSSKLQLAGDEQFF.

This chain links TRBV28 with TRBJ2-7; D is unresolved. V was pared by 7 bases and J by 0 bases, with 13 bases between. From germline, CDR1 is MDHEN and CDR2 SYDVKM. The CDR3 contains 14 residues. In DNA form, the CDR3 reads TGTGCCAGCATCTCAACCCCAGGCTCCTACGAGCAGTACTTC. This translates into CASISTPGSYEQYF.

The chain employs TRBV5-1 and TRBJ2-3; 12 bases agree with TRBD1. V lost 4 bases, J lost 4 bases, and 4 bases stayed unmatched. Germline CDR1 SGHRS, CDR2 YFSETQ. This CDR3 has 15 residues. CDR3 protein: CASSGTGGSPDTQYF. The DNA of the CDR3 is TGCGCCAGCAGCGGGACAGGGGGCAGTCCAGATACGCAGTATTTT.

This clone appeared a single time. This chain links TRBV6-1 with TRBJ1-2, with D uncertain. Per germline, CDR1 MNHNS and CDR2 SASEGT. CDR3 length: 15 residues. V lost 2 bases, J lost 1 base, and 11 bases lay in between. In DNA form, the CDR3 reads TGTGCCAGCAGTGAATCCGGTCTTCTTAACTATGGCTACACCTTC. It specifies CASSESGLLNYGYTF.

The chain links TRBV6-5 to TRBJ1-1; TRBD1 might be the D (6 bases). Germline lookup yields CDR1 MNHEY and CDR2 SVGAGI. Deletions cut 2 bases from V and 10 bases from J, with 17 bases between. This CDR3 region has 14 residues. This CDR3 reads CASSYTTRGHGAFF. CDR3 DNA sequence: TGTGCCAGCAGTTACACTACCAGGGGACACGGAGCTTTCTTT.

The V gene is TRBV19, the J gene TRBJ1-1; perhaps TRBD1 as D (6 bases). Trimming took off 3 bases at V and 7 bases at J, with 15 bases between the two ends. The CDR3 contains 14 residues. Germline V gene data show CDR1 as LNHDA and CDR2 as SQIVND (reference sequence). The CDR3 bases are TGTGCCAGTAGTATGACCGGACAGTCTATTGAAGCTTTCTTT. This sequence encodes CASSMTGQSIEAFF.

J is TRBJ2-7 and V is TRBV6-6, with 11 positions matching TRBD1. Germline lookup yields CDR1 MNHNY and CDR2 SVGAGI (reference sequence). This CDR3 has 15 amino acids. The ends lost 8 bases at V and 5 bases at J; junction bases unmatched: 11. CDR3 sequence (DNA): TGTGCCAGCCAAGTAACCGGGACAGGGGGGGACGAGCAGTACTTC. Residues: CASQVTGTGGDEQYF.